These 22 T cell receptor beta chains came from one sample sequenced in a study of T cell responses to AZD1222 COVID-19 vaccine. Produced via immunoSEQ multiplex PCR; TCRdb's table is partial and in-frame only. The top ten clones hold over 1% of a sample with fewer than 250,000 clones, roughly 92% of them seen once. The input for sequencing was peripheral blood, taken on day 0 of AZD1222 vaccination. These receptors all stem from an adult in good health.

The CDR3 loop is CASSQGGAKSSYNSPLHF. The CDR3 DNA follows: TGTGCCAGCAGCCAAGGGGGGGCTAAGAGCTCCTATAATTCACCCCTCCACTTT. The chain combines TRBV3-1 (or the pseudogene TRBV3-2) with TRBJ1-6; maybe TRBD1 (6 bases). V lost 1 base and J lost 0, with 13 bases in between. Germline assignment: CDR1 LGHDT and CDR2 YNNKEL (reference sequence). There are 18 residues in the CDR3.

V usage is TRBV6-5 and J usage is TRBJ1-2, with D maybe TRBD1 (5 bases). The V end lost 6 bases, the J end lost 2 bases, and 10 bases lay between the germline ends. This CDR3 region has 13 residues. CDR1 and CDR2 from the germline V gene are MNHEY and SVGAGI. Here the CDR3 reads CASSLQDNYGYTF. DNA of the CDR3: TGTGCCAGCAGCCTACAGGACAACTATGGCTACACCTTC.

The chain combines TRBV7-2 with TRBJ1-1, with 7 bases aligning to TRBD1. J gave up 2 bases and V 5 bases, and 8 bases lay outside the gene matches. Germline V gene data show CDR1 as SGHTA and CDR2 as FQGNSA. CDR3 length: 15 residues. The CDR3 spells CASSPGGHLNTEAFF. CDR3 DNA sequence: TGTGCCAGCAGCCCAGGGGGACACCTAAACACTGAAGCTTTCTTT.

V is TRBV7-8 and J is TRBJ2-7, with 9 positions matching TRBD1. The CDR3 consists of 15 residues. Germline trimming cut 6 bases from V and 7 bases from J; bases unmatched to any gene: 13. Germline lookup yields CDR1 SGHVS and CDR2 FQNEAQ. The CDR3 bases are TGTGCCAGCAGACCCGGACAGGGGCTACCTGGGGAGCAGTACTTC. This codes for CASRPGQGLPGEQYF.

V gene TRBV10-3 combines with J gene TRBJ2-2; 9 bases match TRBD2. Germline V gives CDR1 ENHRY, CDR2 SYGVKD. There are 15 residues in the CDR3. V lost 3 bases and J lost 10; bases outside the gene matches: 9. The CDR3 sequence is CAISDVGGGAEELFF. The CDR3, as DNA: TGTGCCATCAGTGATGTAGGCGGGGGGGCGGAGGAGCTGTTTTTT.

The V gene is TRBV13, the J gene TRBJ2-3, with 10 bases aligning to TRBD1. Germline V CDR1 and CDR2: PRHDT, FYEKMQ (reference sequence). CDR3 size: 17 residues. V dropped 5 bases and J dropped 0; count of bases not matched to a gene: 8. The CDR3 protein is CASSHIGQGGSTDTQYF. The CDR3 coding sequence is TGTGCCAGCAGCCACATCGGACAGGGGGGAAGCACAGATACGCAGTATTTT.

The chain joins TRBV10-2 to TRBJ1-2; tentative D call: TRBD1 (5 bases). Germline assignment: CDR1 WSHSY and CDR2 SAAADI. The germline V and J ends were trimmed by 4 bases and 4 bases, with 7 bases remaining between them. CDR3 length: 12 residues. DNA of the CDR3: TGCGCCAGCAGTGGGGGGGGCTATGGCTACACCTTC. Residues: CASSGGGYGYTF.

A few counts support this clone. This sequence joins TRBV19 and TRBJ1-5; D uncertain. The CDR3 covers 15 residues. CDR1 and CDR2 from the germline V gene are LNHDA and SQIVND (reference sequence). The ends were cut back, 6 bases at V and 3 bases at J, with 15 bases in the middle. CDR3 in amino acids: CASREWLRDNQPQHF. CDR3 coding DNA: TGTGCCAGTAGAGAATGGTTACGAGACAATCAGCCCCAGCATTTT. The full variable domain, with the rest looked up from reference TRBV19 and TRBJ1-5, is DGGITQSPKYLFRKEGQNVTLSCEQNLNHDAMYWYRQDPGQGLRLIYYSQIVNDFQKGDIAEGYSVSREKKESFPLTVTSAQKNPTAFYLCASREWLRDNQPQHFGDGTRLSIL.

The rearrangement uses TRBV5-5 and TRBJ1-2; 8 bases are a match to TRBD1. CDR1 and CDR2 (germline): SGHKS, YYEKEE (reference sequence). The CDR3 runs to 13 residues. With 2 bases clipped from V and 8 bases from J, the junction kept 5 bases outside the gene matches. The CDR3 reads CASSLKRTGGYTF. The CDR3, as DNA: TGTGCCAGCAGCTTAAAACGGACAGGGGGCTACACCTTC.

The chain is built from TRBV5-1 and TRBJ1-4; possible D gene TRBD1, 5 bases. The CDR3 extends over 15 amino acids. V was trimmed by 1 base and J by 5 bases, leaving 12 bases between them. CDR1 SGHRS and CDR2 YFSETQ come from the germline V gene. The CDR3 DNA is TGCGCCAGCAGCTTGAGTGCGGGGCCCAATGAAAAACTGTTTTTT. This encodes CASSLSAGPNEKLFF.

The CDR3 reads CASSQKRGRDPQYF. CDR3 bases: TGTGCCAGCAGCCAAAAAAGGGGCCGAGACCCGCAGTATTTT. The V and J genes are TRBV27 and TRBJ2-3; D is perhaps TRBD1 (5 bases). The CDR3 sequence is 14 residues long. CDR1 MNHEY and CDR2 SMNVEV come from the germline V gene (reference sequence). Between the trimmed V and J ends, which lost 6 bases and 10 bases, there was a span of 20 bases.

In DNA, the CDR3 is TGTGCCACCAGCACCCGAAGGCCTAGCGGGGGGGTGAACACCGGGGAGCTGTTTTTT. Translating it yields CATSTRRPSGGVNTGELFF. The chain couples TRBV15 to TRBJ2-2; 12 positions match TRBD2. Germline V lookup: CDR1 LNHNV, CDR2 YYDKDF (reference sequence). Trimming removed 4 bases from V and 1 base from J; junction bases left unmatched: 10. The CDR3 extends over 19 amino acids.

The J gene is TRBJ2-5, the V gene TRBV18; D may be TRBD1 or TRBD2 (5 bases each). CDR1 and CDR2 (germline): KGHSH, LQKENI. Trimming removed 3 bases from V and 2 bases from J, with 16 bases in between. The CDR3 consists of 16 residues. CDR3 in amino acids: CASSPTGRTVQETQYF. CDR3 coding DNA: TGTGCCAGCTCACCCACGGGGCGAACCGTACAAGAGACCCAGTACTTC.

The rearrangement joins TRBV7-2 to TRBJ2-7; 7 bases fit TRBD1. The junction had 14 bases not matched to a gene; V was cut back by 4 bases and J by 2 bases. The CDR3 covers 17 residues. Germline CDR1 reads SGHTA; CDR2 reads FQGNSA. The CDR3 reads CASSYHPSGQIPYEQYF. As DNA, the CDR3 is TGTGCCAGCAGCTATCACCCCTCGGGACAGATCCCCTACGAGCAGTACTTC. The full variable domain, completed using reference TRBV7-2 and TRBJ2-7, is GAGVSQSPSNKVTEKGKDVELRCDPISGHTALYWYRQSLGQGLEFLIYFQGNSAPDKSGLPSDRFSAERTGGSVSTLTIQRTQQEDSAVYLCASSYHPSGQIPYEQYFGPGTRLTVT.

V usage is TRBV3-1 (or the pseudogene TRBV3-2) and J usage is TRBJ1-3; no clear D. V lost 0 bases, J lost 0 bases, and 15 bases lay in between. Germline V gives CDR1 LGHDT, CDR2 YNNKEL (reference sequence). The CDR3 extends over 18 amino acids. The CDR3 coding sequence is TGTGCCAGCAGCCAAGATGAGGAGGAAGGAAGCTCTGGAAACACCATATATTTT. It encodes CASSQDEEEGSSGNTIYF.

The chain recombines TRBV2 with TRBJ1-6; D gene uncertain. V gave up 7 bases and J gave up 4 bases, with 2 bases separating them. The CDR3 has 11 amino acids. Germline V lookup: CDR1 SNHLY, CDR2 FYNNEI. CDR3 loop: CASTYNSPLHF. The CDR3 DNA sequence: TGTGCCAGCACTTATAATTCACCCCTCCACTTT.

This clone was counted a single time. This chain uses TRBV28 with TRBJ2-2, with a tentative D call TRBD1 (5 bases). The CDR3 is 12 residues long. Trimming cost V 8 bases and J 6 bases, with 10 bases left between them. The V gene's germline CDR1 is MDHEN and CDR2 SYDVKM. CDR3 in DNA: TGTGCCAGCTTGAACAGGCCCGGGGAGCTGTTTTTT. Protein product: CASLNRPGELFF.

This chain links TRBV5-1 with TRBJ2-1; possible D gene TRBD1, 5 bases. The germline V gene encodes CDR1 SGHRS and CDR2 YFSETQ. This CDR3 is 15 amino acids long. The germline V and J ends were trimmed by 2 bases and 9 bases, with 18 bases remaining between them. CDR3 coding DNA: TGCGCCAGCAGCTTACGGATTTCCAATCAGGGTGAGCAGTTCTTC. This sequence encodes CASSLRISNQGEQFF.

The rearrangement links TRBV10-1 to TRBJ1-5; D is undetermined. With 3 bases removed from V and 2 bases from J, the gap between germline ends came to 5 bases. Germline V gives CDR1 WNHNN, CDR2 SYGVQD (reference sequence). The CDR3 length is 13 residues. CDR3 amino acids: CASSDAGNQPQHF. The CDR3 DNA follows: TGCGCCAGCAGTGATGCGGGCAATCAGCCCCAGCATTTT.

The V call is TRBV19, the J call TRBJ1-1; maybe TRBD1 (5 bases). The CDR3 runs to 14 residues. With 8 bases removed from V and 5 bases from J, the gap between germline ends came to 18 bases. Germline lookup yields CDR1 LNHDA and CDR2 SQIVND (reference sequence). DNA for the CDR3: TGTGCCAGTGTAAGGGGCGTGCCGGGGACTGAAGCTTTCTTT. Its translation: CASVRGVPGTEAFF.

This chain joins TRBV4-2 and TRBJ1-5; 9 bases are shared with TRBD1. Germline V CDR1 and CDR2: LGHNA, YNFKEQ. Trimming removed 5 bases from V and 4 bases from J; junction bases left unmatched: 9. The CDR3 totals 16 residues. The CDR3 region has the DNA TGTGCCAGCAGCAAAGCGGAGGGACAGGGTAATCAGCCCCAGCATTTT. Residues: CASSKAEGQGNQPQHF.

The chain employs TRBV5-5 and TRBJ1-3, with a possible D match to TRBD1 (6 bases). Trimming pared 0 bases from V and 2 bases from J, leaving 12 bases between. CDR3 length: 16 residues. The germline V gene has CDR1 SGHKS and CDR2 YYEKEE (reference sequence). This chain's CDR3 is CASSLGSQGTGNTIYF. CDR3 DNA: TGTGCCAGCAGCTTGGGATCCCAGGGGACTGGAAACACCATATATTTT.